The 16 T cell receptor beta chains below come from one sample, sequenced in a study of CD4 T cells in relation to SARS-CoV-2 and coronaviruses. Clones were read by immunoSEQ multiplex PCR, and TCRdb kept only the in-frame ones, dropping some. Of 50,000 to 70,000 clones listed, over 80% are singletons. CD4+ T cells from unexposed donors were obtained before the COVID-19 pandemic (2011-2018). Sequencing was carried out using memory CD4+ T cells from PBMCs. These receptors were obtained from a human donor in good health.

The rearrangement joins TRBV7-3 to TRBJ2-3; D possibly uses TRBD1 or TRBD2 (5 bases each). Trimming pared 3 bases from V and 5 bases from J, leaving 9 bases between. The CDR3 extends over 13 amino acids. Germline CDR1 reads SGHTA; CDR2 reads FQGTGA. CDR3 loop: CASSFRGEDTQYF. CDR3 coding DNA: TGTGCCAGCAGCTTTAGAGGGGAAGATACGCAGTATTTT.

The chain employs TRBV24-1 and TRBJ2-5; no definite D call. The CDR3 has 13 residues. Germline loops: CDR1 KGHDR, CDR2 SFDVKD. V was pared by 2 bases and J by 6 bases, with 9 bases between. The chain's CDR3 is CATSDSSVQTQYF. In DNA form, the CDR3 reads TGTGCCACCAGTGATTCCAGCGTACAGACCCAGTACTTC.

This clone was seen a single time. An end of the junction does not agree with germline; a read error may underlie this. The genes are TRBV7-2 and TRBJ1-1, with 9 nucleotides matching TRBD1. Germline assignment: CDR1 SGHTA and CDR2 FQGNSA. CDR3 length: 14 residues. The CDR3 DNA reads TGTGCCAGCCGCTTACAGGGGGCTGTCACTGAAGCTTTCTTT. Its protein product is CASRLQGAVTEAFF.

The J gene is TRBJ1-4, the V gene TRBV11-2; TRBD1 aligns across 10 bases. The CDR3 contains 14 residues. Germline assignment: CDR1 SGHAT and CDR2 FQNNGV. V lost 5 bases, J lost 7 bases, and 4 bases stayed unmatched. CDR3 DNA sequence: TGTGCCAGCAGCCCCGGGACAGGGGTTGAAAAACTGTTTTTT. This translates into CASSPGTGVEKLFF.

This clone has a handful of counts. The junction and the germline gene differ at one end; a read error may be behind it. The chain uses TRBV18 and TRBJ2-5, with TRBD1 identical over 10 bases. Per the germline V gene, CDR1 is KGHSH and CDR2 is LQKENI. CDR3 length equals 14 residues. The CDR3: CASSPDRGQGTQYF. CDR3 nucleotides: TGTGCCAGCTCACCAGACAGGGGGCAAGGGACCCAGTACTTC.

The CDR3 nucleotides read TGCGCCAGCAGCCAGTCAACTGGGGGAATGAACACTGAAGCTTTCTTT. This encodes CASSQSTGGMNTEAFF. This chain links TRBV4-3 with TRBJ1-1; D possibly corresponds to TRBD1 (5 bases). V dropped 3 bases and J dropped 0 bases, with 14 bases sitting between them. This CDR3 is 16 amino acids long. CDR1 and CDR2 from the germline V gene are LGHNA and YSLEER.

The rearrangement uses TRBV6-1 and TRBJ2-5, with TRBD2 identical over 9 bases. Trimming cost V 1 base and J 3 bases; bases outside gene matches: 6. Per germline, CDR1 MNHNS and CDR2 SASEGT. The CDR3 is made up of 16 amino acids. The CDR3 bases are TGTGCCAGCAGTGAAGTGGATAGCGGGGGAAAAGAGACCCAGTACTTC. Encoded protein: CASSEVDSGGKETQYF.

The chain combines TRBV19 with TRBJ2-7, with 13 bases lining up with TRBD2. The CDR3 runs 16 residues. In germline, CDR1 is LNHDA, CDR2 SQIVND (reference sequence). V lost 5 bases, J lost 0 bases, and 4 bases stayed unmatched. The CDR3 DNA reads as TGTGCCAGTAGTCCGAGACTAGCGGGAGGCTCCTACGAGCAGTACTTC. This codes for CASSPRLAGGSYEQYF. Drawing the rest from reference TRBV19 and TRBJ2-7, the complete variable domain is DGGITQSPKYLFRKEGQNVTLSCEQNLNHDAMYWYRQDPGQGLRLIYYSQIVNDFQKGDIAEGYSVSREKKESFPLTVTSAQKNPTAFYLCASSPRLAGGSYEQYFGPGTRLTVT.

By its share, this clone is medium-sized (0.01 to 0.1%). The V gene is TRBV12-3 or TRBV12-4, the J gene TRBJ1-5, with D unclear. There are 13 residues in the CDR3. V was pared by 6 bases and J by 5 bases, with 11 bases between. The CDR3 bases are TGTGCCAGCAGCGCCGCCCGGGATCAGCCCCAGCATTTT. Residues: CASSAARDQPQHF.

The chain links TRBV12-3 or TRBV12-4 to TRBJ1-2; D not resolved. The V and J ends lost 0 bases and 8 bases respectively, with 7 bases between them. The CDR3 consists of 12 residues. For the CDR3, the DNA is TGTGCCAGCAGTTTAGCGGCTGCGGGCTACACCTTC. Protein sequence: CASSLAAAGYTF.

This chain links TRBV14 with TRBJ2-1; the D gene is possibly TRBD1 (5 bases). This CDR3 has 14 amino acids. The germline V gene has CDR1 SGHDN and CDR2 FVKESK. V was shortened by 4 bases and J by 12 bases, with 19 bases between the two germline ends. The CDR3 coding sequence is TGTGCCAGCAGCCGAACCCCTACCCAGGGTCCGCAGTTCTTC. This codes for CASSRTPTQGPQFF.

The rearrangement links TRBV7-3 to TRBJ2-3, with a weak D call TRBD2 (7 bases). Germline V gene data show CDR1 as SGHTA and CDR2 as FQGTGA. CDR3 length equals 16 residues. Trimming left V 4 bases short and J 6 bases short, with 20 bases between. The chain's CDR3 is CASSYSQGTTGDTQYF. The CDR3 DNA reads as TGTGCCAGCAGCTACTCCCAGGGGACTACGGGGGATACGCAGTATTTT.

V is TRBV18 and J is TRBJ1-6; perhaps TRBD1 as D (5 bases). Germline CDR1 is KGHSH and CDR2 is LQKENI. Trimming pared 2 bases from V and 6 bases from J, leaving 14 bases between. The CDR3 contains 16 residues. The CDR3 coding sequence is TGTGCCAGCTCACCAGGGCAGGGAATCACTAATTCACCCCTCCACTTT. It yields the protein CASSPGQGITNSPLHF.

The chain links TRBV9 to TRBJ1-1; maybe TRBD1 (6 bases). Trimming pared 4 bases from V and 1 base from J, leaving 11 bases between. This CDR3 spans 14 amino acids. CDR1 SGDLS and CDR2 YYNGEE come from the germline V gene. The CDR3 sequence is CASSPQTGNTEAFF. The CDR3 DNA reads as TGTGCCAGCAGCCCCCAGACAGGGAACACTGAAGCTTTCTTT. The full variable domain, its missing parts supplied by reference TRBV9 and TRBJ1-1, is DSGVTQTPKHLITATGQRVTLRCSPRSGDLSVYWYQQSLDQGLQFLIQYYNGEERAKGNILERFSAQQFPDLHSELNLSSLELGDSALYFCASSPQTGNTEAFFGQGTRLTVV.

The CDR3 reads CSASFAGETQYF. CDR3 sequence (DNA): TGCAGTGCTAGTTTTGCAGGGGAGACCCAGTACTTC. The rearrangement uses TRBV20-1 and TRBJ2-5; maybe TRBD1 (5 bases). The CDR3 is 12 residues long. The ends were cut back, 3 bases at V and 5 bases at J, with 10 bases in the middle. The germline CDR1 and CDR2 sequences are DFQATT and SNEGSKA (reference sequence).

The V gene is TRBV5-4, the J gene TRBJ2-2; the match to TRBD2 covers 8 bases. This CDR3 is built from 16 residues. The germline gives CDR1 SGHNT, CDR2 YYREEE (reference sequence). The trim removed 1 base at V and 7 bases at J, leaving 9 bases unmatched. In DNA form, the CDR3 reads TGTGCCAGCAGCTTGCACGGCGGGGGGTTGGGCGGGGAGCTGTTTTTT. As protein: CASSLHGGGLGGELFF. Looking up the rest from reference TRBV5-4 and TRBJ2-2 gives the full variable domain: ETGVTQSPTHLIKTRGQQVTLRCSSQSGHNTVSWYQQALGQGPQFIFQYYREEENGRGNFPPRFSGLQFPNYSSELNVNALELDDSALYLCASSLHGGGLGGELFFGEGSRLTVL.